This T cell receptor beta chain was documented in a study of CD8 T cells in ankylosing spondylitis. Findings and caveats of the study: The study identified a TCR beta motif of roughly eight highly homologous variants that appeared characteristic of ankylosing spondylitis blood. Before this, some motif variants had been reported in reactive arthritis synovial fluid and blood. The study looked at matched synovial fluid samples from ankylosing spondylitis patients. Disease-linked clones were reported to be significantly enriched there.

Making the TCR beta libraries involved quantitative 5'-RACE with molecular barcodes. TCRdb itself ran the 5' RACE reads through MiXCR, one entry per CDR3 protein. The profile covers 250,000 or so distinct CDR3 sequences, with 10% appearing a single time and less than 3% taken by the ten largest. Germline assignment: CDR1 MNHEY and CDR2 SMNVEV (reference sequence). V lost 5 bases, J lost 5 bases, and 9 bases stayed unmatched. This CDR3 spans 15 amino acids. This clonotype turned up a few times. Its target is not known. The material sequenced was blood, either unsorted or a sorted T cell fraction (not recorded which). The chain combines TRBV27 with TRBJ1-5; TRBD1 matches 7 bases. The origin of this receptor is a male donor with ankylosing spondylitis or in good health (not recorded which). The CDR3 loop is CASSNTGVEDQPQHF. CDR3 DNA sequence: TGTGCCAGCAGTAACACAGGGGTGGAGGATCAGCCCCAGCATTTT.